These 25 T cell receptor beta chains were all obtained from the same sample, sequenced in a study of blood T cell repertoires in COVID-19. The method was immunoSEQ multiplex PCR; TCRdb's version includes in-frame clones alone and lacks a portion of them. The table lists around 130,000 clones, 85% of them singletons. Input material: peripheral blood. Receptor source: a man aged 45-60 years with acute or convalescent COVID-19.

The chain uses TRBV19 and TRBJ1-4; D remains unclear. The CDR3 extends over 15 amino acids. The V end lost 6 bases, the J end lost 0 bases, and 11 bases lay between the germline ends. Germline values: CDR1 LNHDA, CDR2 SQIVND (reference sequence). Here the CDR3 reads CASRSVLSTNEKLFF. CDR3 nucleotides: TGTGCCAGTAGGTCAGTTTTGTCAACTAATGAAAAACTGTTTTTT.

This chain uses TRBV9 with TRBJ2-7; a weak D match, TRBD1 (6 bases). V lost 4 bases and J lost 5, with 22 bases in between. The CDR3 length is 16 residues. Germline assignment: CDR1 SGDLS and CDR2 YYNGEE. The CDR3 nucleotides are TGTGCCAGCAGCCCGAGAGCCCCCCGGACAGCTAACGAGCAGTACTTC. This translates into CASSPRAPRTANEQYF.

The chain joins TRBV10-3 to TRBJ2-2; 7 bases map to TRBD1. After removal of 0 bases from V and 1 base from J, the junction contained 2 bases not matched to a gene. The CDR3 is made up of 16 amino acids. Looked up from germline, CDR1 is ENHRY and CDR2 is SYGVKD. The CDR3 region has the DNA TGTGCCATCAGTGAGTCGAGGACAGGGAACACCGGGGAGCTGTTTTTT. Its protein product is CAISESRTGNTGELFF.

The table lists this clone with a few counts. This chain joins TRBV27 and TRBJ2-5; the match to TRBD1 covers 7 bases. V gave up 6 bases and J gave up 0 bases; unmatched junction bases: 7. The CDR3 totals 15 residues. CDR1 MNHEY and CDR2 SMNVEV come from the germline V gene (reference sequence). As DNA, the CDR3 is TGTGCCAGCAGGCTGGGACAGACCTACCAAGAGACCCAGTACTTC. This codes for CASRLGQTYQETQYF.

V is TRBV27 and J is TRBJ2-3; D possibly corresponds to TRBD2 (7 bases). CDR1 and CDR2 (germline): MNHEY, SMNVEV (reference sequence). V was trimmed by 7 bases and J by 2 bases, leaving 19 bases between them. The CDR3 loop spans 16 amino acids. The CDR3 DNA reads as TGTGCCAGCATGGCCGGCGGGGGCCCCCCCACAGATACGCAGTATTTT. Its translation is CASMAGGGPPTDTQYF.

Details on this clone: A junction boundary mismatches the germline segment, possibly from a read error. The chain links TRBV7-7 to TRBJ2-7, with D tentatively TRBD1 (6 bases). The CDR3 spans 13 residues. The germline V gene has CDR1 SSHAT and CDR2 FNYEAQ (reference sequence). CDR3 coding DNA: TGTGCTAGCAGCCCTGGACAGACCTACGAGCAGTACTTC. Translation gives CASSPGQTYEQYF.

The V and J genes are TRBV6-5 and TRBJ2-2; the match to TRBD1 covers 10 bases. This CDR3 is built from 14 residues. Germline CDR1 is MNHEY and CDR2 is SVGAGI. The J segment lost 6 bases and the V segment lost 6 bases, leaving 4 bases of the junction unmatched. The CDR3 DNA sequence: TGTGCCAGCAGGCGACAGGGGGCGGCCGGGGAGCTGTTTTTT. It is translated as CASRRQGAAGELFF.

Here the CDR3 reads CASSYGTGVGYTEAFF. The CDR3 DNA is TGTGCCAGCAGTTACGGGACAGGGGTGGGGTACACTGAAGCTTTCTTT. The chain combines TRBV6-5 with TRBJ1-1, with 10 bases matching TRBD1. V dropped 2 bases and J dropped 3; count of bases not matched to a gene: 6. Germline CDR1 reads MNHEY; CDR2 reads SVGAGI. The CDR3 covers 16 residues.

The CDR3 loop is CASSGRAFYGYTF. The DNA for the CDR3 is TGTGCCAGCAGCGGGCGGGCCTTCTATGGCTACACCTTC. The J gene is TRBJ1-2, the V gene TRBV9; the D is unclear. The germline gives CDR1 SGDLS, CDR2 YYNGEE. This CDR3 spans 13 amino acids. V was clipped by 3 bases and J by 4 bases, with 10 bases between them.

The chain combines TRBV7-9 with TRBJ2-1; weak D call: TRBD2 (6 bases). This CDR3 has 14 residues. V gave up 5 bases and J gave up 6 bases, with 14 bases separating them. CDR1 is SEHNR, CDR2 FQNEAQ, per germline (reference sequence). The CDR3 nucleotides are TGTGCCAGCAGCCCCATTAGCGGACCCAATGAGCAGTTCTTC. Protein sequence: CASSPISGPNEQFF.

The V gene is TRBV7-8, the J gene TRBJ2-5; D is uncertain. The CDR3 loop spans 11 amino acids. Trimming pared 6 bases from V and 3 bases from J, leaving 5 bases between. The germline V gene has CDR1 SGHVS and CDR2 FQNEAQ. Here the CDR3 reads CASSSKETQYF. In nucleotides, the CDR3 is TGTGCCAGCAGTTCAAAAGAGACCCAGTACTTC.

CDR3 loop: CASSARDMSNQPQHF. The CDR3 DNA reads TGTGCCAGTAGCGCTCGGGACATGAGCAATCAGCCCCAGCATTTT. The rearrangement joins TRBV19 to TRBJ1-5; D possibly corresponds to TRBD1 (6 bases). Trimming stripped 6 bases from V and 1 base from J, with 13 bases between. CDR1 is LNHDA and CDR2 is SQIVND in the germline V gene (reference sequence). This CDR3 spans 15 amino acids.

V usage is TRBV10-2 and J usage is TRBJ2-7, with 7 bases identical to TRBD1. The germline V gene has CDR1 WSHSY and CDR2 SAAADI. J lost 4 bases, V lost 8 bases, and 8 bases had no gene match. The CDR3 extends over 13 amino acids. The CDR3 here is CASSPGGIYEQYF. The CDR3 region has the DNA TGCGCCAGCTCCCCAGGGGGAATTTACGAGCAGTACTTC.

This clone appeared once. This sequence joins TRBV9 and TRBJ2-3; possible D gene TRBD1, 6 bases. With 5 bases removed from V and 1 base from J, the gap between germline ends came to 8 bases. The CDR3 has 13 residues. Germline assignment: CDR1 SGDLS and CDR2 YYNGEE. In DNA, the CDR3 is TGTGCCAGCAGTTCAGGGGGCACAGATACGCAGTATTTT. Its protein is CASSSGGTDTQYF.

The chain joins TRBV28 to TRBJ2-7; no reliable D call. V dropped 5 bases and J dropped 4 bases, with 6 bases sitting between them. Germline V gives CDR1 MDHEN, CDR2 SYDVKM. This CDR3 has 11 amino acids. The CDR3 DNA reads TGTGCCAGCAGTAACGGGTACGAGCAGTACTTC. Protein sequence: CASSNGYEQYF.

About this clone: The junction shows a germline mismatch at one end, possibly a read error. This chain links TRBV19 with TRBJ1-2, with D uncertain. This CDR3 has 13 amino acids. Per germline, CDR1 LNHDA and CDR2 SQIVND (reference sequence). The DNA of the CDR3 is TGTGCCAGTAGTATCCCCCGGGTTGATGGCCACACCTTC. Protein sequence: CASSIPRVDGHTF.

The rearrangement joins TRBV5-1 to TRBJ1-2; D not certain. Trimming cost V 4 bases and J 3 bases, with 10 bases left between them. Germline V gene lookup returns CDR1 SGHRS and CDR2 YFSETQ. The CDR3 runs 13 residues. As DNA, the CDR3 is TGCGCCAGCAGCACCGACGGAGACTATGGCTACACCTTC. Amino acids: CASSTDGDYGYTF.

CDR3 bases: TGTGCCAGCAGTGACGCTGGGACAGGGGGAAACTACGAGCAGTACTTC. Translation gives CASSDAGTGGNYEQYF. This chain connects TRBV6-1 to TRBJ2-7; 11 bases fit TRBD1. Looked up from germline, CDR1 is MNHNS and CDR2 is SASEGT. CDR3 length: 16 residues. Trimming removed 3 bases from V and 3 bases from J; junction bases left unmatched: 7.

A single count supports this clone. The J gene is TRBJ2-3, the V gene TRBV24-1; perhaps TRBD1 as D (5 bases). Germline V gene sequence: CDR1 KGHDR, CDR2 SFDVKD. This CDR3 spans 16 amino acids. With 4 bases removed from V and 3 bases from J, the gap between germline ends came to 16 bases. CDR3 sequence (DNA): TGTGCCACCAGTGACCGCGGCAGGGCAATGACAGATACGCAGTATTTT. This translates into CATSDRGRAMTDTQYF.

The J gene is TRBJ1-1, the V gene TRBV14; unclear D gene. The V and J ends lost 4 bases and 1 base respectively, with 19 bases between them. CDR3 length: 17 amino acids. Germline CDR1 is SGHDN and CDR2 is FVKESK. In DNA, the CDR3 is TGTGCCAGCAGCCCGTTGCGGGAAGCAATACCGAACACTGAAGCTTTCTTT. Residues: CASSPLREAIPNTEAFF. Looking up the rest from reference TRBV14 and TRBJ1-1 gives the full variable domain: EAGVTQFPSHSVIEKGQTVTLRCDPISGHDNLYWYRRVMGKEIKFLLHFVKESKQDESGMPNNRFLAERTGGTYSTLKVQPAELEDSGVYFCASSPLREAIPNTEAFFGQGTRLTVV.

This chain uses TRBV5-4 with TRBJ2-6; TRBD1 matches 7 bases. Per germline, CDR1 SGHNT and CDR2 YYREEE (reference sequence). This CDR3 is built from 14 residues. Losses at the gene ends were 10 bases for V and 0 bases for J; bases not matched to a gene: 4. In DNA, the CDR3 is TGTGCCGACAGGGATAGCTCTGGGGCCAACGTCCTGACTTTC. Its protein product is CADRDSSGANVLTF.

This clone was recorded only once. V and J are TRBV6-2 or TRBV6-3 and TRBJ1-5, with D possibly TRBD1 on 5 matching bases. Per germline, CDR1 MNHEY and CDR2 SVGEGT. V was pared by 0 bases and J by 0 bases, with 9 bases between. The CDR3 is made up of 16 amino acids. The CDR3 nucleotides read TGTGCCAGCAGTTACTCGCGGCAGGGTAGCAATCAGCCCCAGCATTTT. It specifies CASSYSRQGSNQPQHF.

The rearrangement joins TRBV6-4 to TRBJ2-3; possible D gene TRBD2, 6 bases. Deletions cut 4 bases from V and 0 bases from J, with 8 bases between. Germline CDR1 is MRHNA and CDR2 is SNTAGT. The CDR3 loop spans 14 amino acids. CDR3 DNA sequence: TGTGCCAGCAGTGCTAGCGCTAGCACAGATACGCAGTATTTT. Amino acids: CASSASASTDTQYF.

This rearrangement joins TRBV30 to TRBJ2-5, with 10 bases lining up with TRBD1. From germline, CDR1 is GTSNPN and CDR2 SVGIG (reference sequence). The CDR3 is 15 amino acids. V shed 2 bases, J shed 4 bases, and the junction held 7 bases outside the gene matches. The CDR3 sequence is CAWSTDRGGGETQYF. Written as DNA, the CDR3 is TGTGCCTGGAGTACGGACAGGGGGGGAGGAGAGACCCAGTACTTC.

The chain links TRBV7-8 to TRBJ1-5; D remains ambiguous. Germline V gene sequence: CDR1 SGHVS, CDR2 FQNEAQ. V was clipped by 2 bases and J by 5 bases, with 13 bases between them. The CDR3 extends over 15 amino acids. The CDR3 loop is CASSLMGQIYQPQHF. The DNA of the CDR3 is TGTGCCAGCAGCTTAATGGGCCAGATCTATCAGCCCCAGCATTTT. The entire variable domain, with the rest obtained from reference TRBV7-8 and TRBJ1-5, is as follows: GAGVSQSPRYKVAKRGQDVALRCDPISGHVSLFWYQQALGQGPEFLTYFQNEAQLDKSGLPSDRFFAERPEGSVSTLKIQRTQQEDSAVYLCASSLMGQIYQPQHFGDGTRLSIL.